This entry is about one T cell receptor beta chain. The antigen remains unidentified. This sample was taken from a study of chemoradiotherapy in HPV16-positive cancers. Study-wide points: HPV-responsive T-cell expansion during chemoradiotherapy was linked to improved recurrence-free survival in HPV16-positive patients. During treatment, candidate HPV-specific clones and E7-related motifs expanded in tumor.

This CDR3 has 12 amino acids. Per the germline V gene, CDR1 is MDHEN and CDR2 is SYDVKM. The ends were cut back, 8 bases at V and 5 bases at J, with 12 bases in the middle. Data came from immunoSEQ multiplex PCR; TCRdb stores just in-frame clones and leaves some out. Of some 12,000 clones listed, less than 80% are singletons. This specimen was taken from a patient who underwent chemoradiotherapy. The TCR was taken from a human donor with HPV-associated anogenital cancer. The rearrangement uses TRBV28 and TRBJ1-2; no clear D gene. Here the CDR3 reads CASGLRGYGYTF. CDR3 sequence (DNA): TGTGCCAGCGGCTTACGAGGATATGGCTACACCTTC.